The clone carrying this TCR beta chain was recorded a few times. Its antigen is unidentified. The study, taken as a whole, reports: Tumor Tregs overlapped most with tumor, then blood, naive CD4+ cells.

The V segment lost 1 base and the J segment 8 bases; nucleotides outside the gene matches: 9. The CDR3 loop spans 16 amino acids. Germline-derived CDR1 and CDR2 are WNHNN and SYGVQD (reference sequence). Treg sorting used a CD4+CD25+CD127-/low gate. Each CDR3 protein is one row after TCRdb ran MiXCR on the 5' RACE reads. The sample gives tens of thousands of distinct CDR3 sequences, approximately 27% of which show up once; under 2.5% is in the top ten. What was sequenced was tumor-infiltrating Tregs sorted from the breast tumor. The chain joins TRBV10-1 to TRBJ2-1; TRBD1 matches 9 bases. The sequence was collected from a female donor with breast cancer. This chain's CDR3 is CASSELGTGRQDEQFF. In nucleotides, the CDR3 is TGCGCCAGCAGTGAGTTAGGGACAGGGAGGCAGGATGAGCAGTTCTTC.